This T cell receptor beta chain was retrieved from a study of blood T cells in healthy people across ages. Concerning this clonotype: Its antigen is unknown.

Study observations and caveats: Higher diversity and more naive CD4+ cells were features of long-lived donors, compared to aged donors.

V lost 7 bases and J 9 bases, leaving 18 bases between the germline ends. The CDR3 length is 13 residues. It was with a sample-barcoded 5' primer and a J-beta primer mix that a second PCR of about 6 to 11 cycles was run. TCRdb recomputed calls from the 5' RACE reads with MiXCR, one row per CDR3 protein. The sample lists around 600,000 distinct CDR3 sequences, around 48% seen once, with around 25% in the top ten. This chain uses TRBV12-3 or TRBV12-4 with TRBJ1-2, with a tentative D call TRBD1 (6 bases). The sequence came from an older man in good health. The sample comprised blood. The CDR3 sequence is CASTRGGGDSYTF. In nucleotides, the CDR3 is TGTGCCAGCACCAGAGGGGGTGGTGATAGCTACACCTTC.